Listed below are T cell receptor beta chains from one sample, sequenced in a study of blood T cell repertoires in COVID-19. Sequencing was performed with immunoSEQ multiplex PCR; in TCRdb, only in-frame clones are kept and a portion is missing. The table includes 350,000 to 400,000 clones, around 91% detected once. Source material: PBMCs or T cells enriched from blood (not recorded which). These receptors were taken from a man aged 18 to 29 who had recovered from COVID-19. The CDR3 runs from the conserved cysteine through the conserved F or W. The D gene is left open where the match is weak. Rows may omit the clone size; those that give it use once, few, many or a size class.

v_call	clone_size	d_call	j_call	cdr3_nt	cdr3_aa
TRBV5-4	.	TRBD1	TRBJ2-1	TGTGCCAGCAGCTTTGGACAGGGAAGAGACAATGAGCAGTTCTTC	CASSFGQGRDNEQFF
TRBV2	.	.	TRBJ2-6	TGTGCCAGCCGCTCCACGGTATCTGGGGCCAACGTCCTGACTTTC	CASRSTVSGANVLTF
TRBV5-4	.	.	TRBJ1-1	TGTGCCAGCAGCTTGGGGGAGAAGACTGAAGCTTTCTTT	CASSLGEKTEAFF
TRBV10-3	.	.	TRBJ1-6	TGTGCCATCAGTGAGACGGCGTCGGGAGGGATGGCCCTCCACTTT	CAISETASGGMALHF
TRBV7-9	.	.	TRBJ1-5	TGTGCCAGCAGCCCAACAGGTTCTAGCAATCAGCCCCAGCATTTT	CASSPTGSSNQPQHF
TRBV15	.	TRBD1	TRBJ2-7	TGTGCCACCAGTCGAAGGACAGGGGAAACCGAGCAGTACTTC	CATSRRTGETEQYF
TRBV10-1	.	.	TRBJ2-7	TGCGCCAGCAGTGAGTCGGGTAGCTTCCACGAGCAGTACTTC	CASSESGSFHEQYF
TRBV6-5	.	.	TRBJ1-1	TGTGCCAGCAGTTTCGCGGGGGACCTAGCCACTGAAGCTTTCTTT	CASSFAGDLATEAFF
TRBV28	.	TRBD1	TRBJ1-4	TGTGCCAGCACCACACCCTCGGGACAGTCACTGTTTTTT	CASTTPSGQSLFF
TRBV9	.	.	TRBJ2-3	TGTGCCAGCAGCGTAGTAGGCGGTAGTGCAGATACGCAGTATTTT	CASSVVGGSADTQYF
TRBV9	.	.	TRBJ2-3	TGTGCCAGCAGCGACAATGATGGTTATACGCAGTATTTT	CASSDNDGYTQYF
TRBV9	few	.	TRBJ1-4	TGTGCCAGCAGCGTAGCAGGGGACAATAATGAAAAACTGTTTTTT	CASSVAGDNNEKLFF
TRBV30	.	.	TRBJ1-2	TGTGCCTGGAGTGTAGTGAGTGGCTACACCTTC	CAWSVVSGYTF
TRBV9	.	TRBD2	TRBJ2-1	TGTGCCAGCAGCGGGACTAGCAGGAATGAGCAGTTCTTC	CASSGTSRNEQFF
TRBV19	few	.	TRBJ1-5	TGTGCCAGTAGAGTAAGAGCGGGGGCTCAGCCCCAGCATTTT	CASRVRAGAQPQHF
TRBV7-8	.	.	TRBJ1-3	TGTGCCAGCAACTTGCAGGGGAGCTATGGCACCATATATTTT	CASNLQGSYGTIYF
TRBV9	.	TRBD2	TRBJ2-2	TGTGCCAGCAGCGTAGATCCAGCGGGAAAGACCGGGGAGCTGTTTTTT	CASSVDPAGKTGELFF
TRBV4-1	.	TRBD1	TRBJ1-6	TGCGCCAGCAGCCTCGGGACAGGGGGCGGCCCCTATAATTCACCCCTCCACTTT	CASSLGTGGGPYNSPLHF
TRBV5-4	.	TRBD1	TRBJ1-1	TGTGCCAGCAGCTGGGACAGCGGATACACTGAAGCTTTCTTT	CASSWDSGYTEAFF
TRBV6-4	.	TRBD1	TRBJ1-2	TGTGCCAGCACCTCGGGACAGGGAGGCTACACCTTC	CASTSGQGGYTF
TRBV7-3	.	.	TRBJ2-1	TGTGCCAGCAGCTTAGCGTTAGAGGCGGGCGGTGAGCAGTTCTTC	CASSLALEAGGEQFF
TRBV7-9	.	TRBD1	TRBJ2-1	TGTGCCAGCAGCTTAGCCCCAGGACAGGGAAGGATCAATGAGCAGTTCTTC	CASSLAPGQGRINEQFF
TRBV24-1	.	TRBD1	TRBJ2-7	TGTGCCACCAGTGACACCGGGACAGGGGGCGGCGAGCAGTACTTC	CATSDTGTGGGEQYF
TRBV7-2	.	TRBD1	TRBJ1-5	TGTGCCAGCAGCCTTACAGGGGATAGCAATCAGCCCCAGCATTTT	CASSLTGDSNQPQHF
TRBV7-2	.	.	TRBJ1-5	TGTGCCAGCAGCCCCTCCCCGTTCAATCAGCCCCAGCATTTT	CASSPSPFNQPQHF
TRBV6-2/TRBV6-3	few	TRBD2	TRBJ2-7	TGTGCCAGCAGTTACTCGCTAGGTTCCGGGGGCGGGAGGGCCGCCGAGCAGTACTTC	CASSYSLGSGGGRAAEQYF
TRBV9	.	TRBD1	TRBJ1-1	TGTGCCAGCAGCGTAGGTTCGGGAAGGGGACAGATGAACACTGAAGCTTTCTTT	CASSVGSGRGQMNTEAFF
TRBV3-1/TRBV3-2	.	.	TRBJ1-5	TGTGCCAGCAGTCCAGCGGGGATCTCCCCCAATCAGCCCCAGCATTTT	CASSPAGISPNQPQHF
TRBV5-5	.	.	TRBJ1-5	TGTGCCAGCAGCTTAATGACAGGCTATAGCAATCAGCCCCAGCATTTT	CASSLMTGYSNQPQHF
TRBV28	.	TRBD1	TRBJ1-1	TGTGCCAGCACCTTGACAGGGGGCCGCGGGTCTGAAGCTTTCTTT	CASTLTGGRGSEAFF
TRBV6-5	.	TRBD1	TRBJ1-2	TGTGCCAGCAGCCCGCCGGACAGGACAAACTATGGCTACACCTTC	CASSPPDRTNYGYTF
TRBV27	.	.	TRBJ2-7	TGTGCCAGCAGTTTGGGGCGGAGCTCCTACGAGCAGTACTTC	CASSLGRSSYEQYF
TRBV19	.	.	TRBJ1-4	TGTGCCAGCAGAAATCTCGGGTTTAATGAAAAACTGTTTTTT	CASRNLGFNEKLFF
TRBV24-1	.	TRBD1	TRBJ2-7	TGTGCCACCAGTGATTCTGCCGGACAGGGTCGATACGAGCAGTACTTC	CATSDSAGQGRYEQYF
TRBV18	.	TRBD1	TRBJ1-6	TGTGCCAGCTCCCCTCGGGACAGTGAGAATTCACCCCTCCACTTT	CASSPRDSENSPLHF
TRBV6-5	.	.	TRBJ1-3	TGTGCCAGCACTCCTCCCGGGGGACCTGGAAACACCATATATTTT	CASTPPGGPGNTIYF
TRBV18	.	TRBD2	TRBJ2-5	TGTGCCAGCTCACCAATGGGACTAGCGGGACAAGAGACCCAGTACTTC	CASSPMGLAGQETQYF
TRBV13	.	TRBD1	TRBJ1-3	TGTGCCAGCAGCCCCCAGGGGGCTGGAAACACCATATATTTT	CASSPQGAGNTIYF
TRBV6-5	.	.	TRBJ1-2	TGTGCCAGCAGAACCGGCCGGGGGGCCTATGGCTACACCTTC	CASRTGRGAYGYTF
TRBV6-5	.	.	TRBJ1-1	TGTGCCAGCAGTTCGACCGGGTCAGCTTTCTTT	CASSSTGSAFF
TRBV10-3	.	.	TRBJ2-3	TGTGCCATCGCGGCCTCCACGGCAGATACGCAGTATTTT	CAIAASTADTQYF
TRBV6-5	.	.	TRBJ2-6	TGTGCCGTTTCGGGTACCGTGGGGGCCAACGTCCTGACTTTC	CAVSGTVGANVLTF
TRBV2	.	.	TRBJ2-2	TGTGCCAGCGGAGGTGAGGTCACCGGGGAGCTGTTTTTT	CASGGEVTGELFF
TRBV5-4	.	.	TRBJ1-1	TGTGCCAGCAGCCGGGACTGGGCTGAAGCTTTCTTT	CASSRDWAEAFF
TRBV4-1	.	TRBD1	TRBJ2-7	TGCGCCAGCAGCCCCGGGACAGGGGACCTCTCCTACGAGCAGTACTTC	CASSPGTGDLSYEQYF
TRBV7-3	.	TRBD2	TRBJ2-2	TGTGCCAGCAGCCCTGGAGCGGGAGATAGTGGCGGGGAGCTGTTTTTT	CASSPGAGDSGGELFF
TRBV9	.	TRBD2	TRBJ2-5	TGTGCCAGCAGCGTAGGGGTTAGCGGGGAAGAGACCCAGTACTTC	CASSVGVSGEETQYF
TRBV19	.	.	TRBJ1-2	TGTGCCAGTACGTACGGTCCATATGGCTACACCTTC	CASTYGPYGYTF
TRBV2	.	.	TRBJ2-7	TGTGCCAGCAGTGAATCCTCGTTCTCCTACGAGCAGTACTTC	CASSESSFSYEQYF
TRBV4-1	.	TRBD2	TRBJ2-7	TGCGCCAGCAGCCAAGTTGTTGGAGCGGGGGGCTACGAGCAGTACTTC	CASSQVVGAGGYEQYF
TRBV9	.	TRBD2	TRBJ2-1	TGTGCCAGCAGCGTAGTCCCGGGAGGGTACAATGAGCAGTTCTTC	CASSVVPGGYNEQFF
TRBV9	once	.	TRBJ2-7	TGTGCCAGCAGCGTCACAGCGGAGTACTACGAGCAGTACTTC	CASSVTAEYYEQYF
TRBV18	.	TRBD1	TRBJ1-4	TGTGCCAGCTCACCCGACAGGGCCGCAACTAATGAAAAACTGTTTTTT	CASSPDRAATNEKLFF
TRBV24-1	.	TRBD1	TRBJ2-5	TGTGCCACCCAGGGGGAAGGTGGGACCCAGTACTTC	CATQGEGGTQYF
TRBV11-2	.	TRBD2	TRBJ2-7	TGTGCCAGCAGTACTAGCGGGAGGGGTGAGCAGTACTTC	CASSTSGRGEQYF
TRBV29-1	.	.	TRBJ1-2	TGCAGCGTTGAAACCGACAGGACGAATGGCTACACCTTC	CSVETDRTNGYTF
TRBV27	.	.	TRBJ2-1	TGTGCCAGCAGCCCAACCACTAGGTTCCATGAGCAGTTCTTC	CASSPTTRFHEQFF
TRBV28	few	.	TRBJ2-2	TGTGCCATCAACCCGAGACCGACTAACACCGGGGAGCTGTTTTTT	CAINPRPTNTGELFF
TRBV28	.	.	TRBJ2-5	TGTGCCAGCAGTTTTTTAAGGGGGAAAGGGCAAGAGACCCAGTACTTC	CASSFLRGKGQETQYF